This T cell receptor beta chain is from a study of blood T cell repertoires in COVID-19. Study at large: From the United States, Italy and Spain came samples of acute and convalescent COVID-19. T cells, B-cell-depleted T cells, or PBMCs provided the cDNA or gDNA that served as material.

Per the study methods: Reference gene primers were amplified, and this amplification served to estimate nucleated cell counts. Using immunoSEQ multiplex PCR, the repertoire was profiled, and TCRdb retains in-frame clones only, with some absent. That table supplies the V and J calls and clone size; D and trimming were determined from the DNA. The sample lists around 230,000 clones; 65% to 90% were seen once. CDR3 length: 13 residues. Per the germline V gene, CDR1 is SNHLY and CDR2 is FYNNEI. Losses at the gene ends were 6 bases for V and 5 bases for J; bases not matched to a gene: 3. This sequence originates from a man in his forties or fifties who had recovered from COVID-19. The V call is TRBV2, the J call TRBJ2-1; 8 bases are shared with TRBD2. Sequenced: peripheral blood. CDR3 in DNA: TGTGCCAGCAGCGCGGGACTAGACAATGAGCAGTTCTTC. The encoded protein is CASSAGLDNEQFF.